The source of this TCR beta chain is a study of cytomegalovirus exposure and HLA in healthy donors (dated by TCRdb to between 2016 and 2019). In the study overall: According to an earlier analysis of around 600 of the donors, about 179 million T cells yielded over 100 million unique TCR beta sequences and less than 300 Gb of sequence data. Typing coverage differed by locus: A, B, C, DRB1 and DQB1 were typed in about 620-630 donors, DQA1 in 500 to 550, DPA1 in over 600, and DPB1 in approximately 450. Every discovery cohort repertoire had been produced on one sequencing platform. High-throughput TCR immunosequencing, statistical association of individual TCRs with disease status, and machine learning were combined to predict cytomegalovirus infection status. Donor age, sex, ethnicity and CMV serostatus were collected together with the repertoire data. In a later analysis, previously published TCR beta repertoires from several hundred donors were re-analyzed and high-resolution HLA genotyping was added so that TCR occurrence patterns could be studied. The T cell repertoires of around 670 subjects were profiled by immunosequencing and related to cytomegalovirus serostatus. The genetic ancestry cluster associated with self-reported Caucasian donors included 81% of the approximately 430 genotyped donors. Several DR-DQ haplotypes were handled as single units for association and clustering because linkage in the cohort was strong. An early release covering 550 to 700 HLA-typed donors comprised roughly 300 gigabases of sequencing data and 85 million to 100 million unique TCR sequences. Among around 400 genotyped donors of the cohort, an average of around 240,000 unique TCR beta nucleotide sequences was sequenced per donor, of which roughly 17% were non-productive. In the later analysis, no new phenotypic data were used to find candidate immune exposures; instead, reliance was placed on TCR beta sequences and their occurrence across donors. Genome-wide SNP genotypes for about 65% of the roughly 670 donors were used in a later genetic analysis, which treated that subset as a discovery cohort. Along with the approximately 700-subject first cohort, a separate validation cohort of over 90 different subjects was used. The study was designed to test whether signatures of past pathogen exposure could be identified by cataloging public T cell receptors. An earlier analysis of roughly 580 of the donors used high-throughput TCR beta sequencing to judge whether each TCR beta V gene segment behaved as functional or pseudogenic. Both class I and class II loci were covered by HLA typing, at four-digit resolution.

As for this clone: It has no known antigen specificity. Base qualities are not recorded, but no much larger clone differs from it by a single base.

V sheds 1 base and J sheds 7 bases, leaving 12 bases between their ends. The germline V gene sets CDR1 to SGHVS and CDR2 to FQNEAQ. Reading from cysteine to phenylalanine, the CDR3 counts 14 amino acids. Only CDR3 DNA remains: 42 bases, in frame from the first base. In total, 600 or so healthy bone marrow donors made up the cohort. At the time of sampling, all cohort members were nominally healthy, though unrecorded immune exposures were likely present. The donor was CMV seropositive and belonged to the group of 270 or so seropositive cohort members. A peripheral blood sample was collected from each donor, and TCR beta sequencing was performed on peripheral blood mononuclear cells. Genomic DNA was extracted from the blood cell samples with the Qiagen DNeasy Blood Extraction Kit. On the study overall, not on this receptor specifically: Because HLA typing was unavailable for some donors at each locus, only the typed subset was used in association tests. Compared with the approximately 600-donor mean, donors in an Asian-associated ancestry cluster had fewer N-insertions in productive TCRs, according to a later genetic analysis. Linkage disequilibrium might explain the correlated functional status among segregating V segments, but an unknown experimental factor could not be ruled out. A later analysis found that most CMV-associated TCR beta chains appeared HLA-restricted, with HLA associations seemingly driven largely by CMV exposure. When HLA alleles, especially DR and DQ, strongly co-occurred, attributing TCR associations to individual alleles was difficult. In vitro tests confirmed that a few of the cytomegalovirus-associated TCR beta chains recognize cytomegalovirus antigens. The classifier was reported to diagnose cytomegalovirus status with high specificity and sensitivity in both the original and validation cohorts. Some IMGT-functional V segments, including TRBV6-2 and TRBV6-3, could not be distinguished by the 87-base-pair reads and were therefore excluded. In a later genetic analysis, a missense DCLRE1C variant was associated with V-gene and J-gene trimming of TCR beta chains, and the association was replicated in an independent cohort. A cluster of highly shared sequence variants was judged likely to be a technical artifact of the sequencing pipeline. Around 16 rarely observed V segments, including chromosome 9 orphons, were excluded from the earlier analysis of almost 600 of the donors because counts were too low. According to a later analysis, TCR association rates differed among HLA loci, with DRB1 alleles showing the most associated TCRs and HLA-C alleles showing the fewest. Presence/absence analyses assumed roughly uniform sequencing depth across donors, an assumption that may not hold. The study gave a list of some 150 TCR beta chains associated with cytomegalovirus. An earlier analysis of approximately 500 of the donors showed that most TCR beta V segments appeared in productive rearrangements either about 90% or about 30% of the time, which broadly matched IMGT annotations. Most TCR sequences were observed very rarely across donors, whereas some public TCRs were present in many individuals. In a later analysis, several top co-occurrence clusters were reported to appear linked to parvovirus B19, influenza, CMV and Epstein-Barr virus. At a false discovery rate of 0.05, a later analysis linked under 20,000 TCR beta sequences to specific HLA alleles. A further reported finding was that TCR beta sequences accurately predicted the HLA-A and HLA-B alleles for most subjects in the first cohort. A later analysis found that HLA-associated TCR beta chains were more clonally expanded and had lower generation probabilities than equally common non-associated chains. In this cohort, only TCR beta chains were sequenced, and detectable features were limited by the absence of alpha or paired-chain data. The only immune exposure information available for the cohort was CMV serostatus. According to the authors, the approach could potentially be generalized to other disease states and immunological phenotypes.

Libraries were prepared through the immunoSEQ multiplex PCR assay. A mixture of 60 forward primers for TCR Vbeta segments and 13 reverse primers for TCR Jbeta segments was used in the multiplex PCR. A multiplex PCR assay on genomic DNA amplified the CDR3 region of rearranged TCR beta genes. Amplified TCR beta libraries were sequenced as 87-base-pair reads on the Illumina HiSeq System. Concerning the study's data processing: Across the 600 to 700 repertoires, a later analysis counted tens of millions of unique TCR beta chains, approximately 10 million of which were shared by at least two donors. Raw reads were error-corrected and collapsed into unique sequences by a nearest-neighbor algorithm in which closely related sequences were merged to remove PCR and sequencing errors. Alignment of CDR3 sequences to IMGT reference sequences was used to assign V, D and J gene segments. For a sequence to be retained, at least a six-nucleotide match to both a V gene segment and a J gene segment was required. Rearrangements were called productive when the CDR3 lacked stop codons and stayed in frame with V and J; all others were non-productive. Following IMGT convention, CDR3 was defined as the stretch from the second conserved V-encoded cysteine to the conserved J-encoded phenylalanine. Sequences without an unambiguous match to a single V gene segment were excluded from the earlier analysis of approximately 600 of the donors. In an earlier analysis of several hundred of the donors, a V segment was called functional when productive rearrangements were above 56.7%, and segregating when the standard deviation between donors exceeded 5%. To diagnose cytomegalovirus status from the catalog of TCR beta chain sequences, a statistical classification framework was built. In a later analysis, V and J genes were assigned by comparing TCR nucleotide sequences against IMGT/GENE-DB human TR gene sequences. The TCRdist pipeline was used in a later analysis to assign CDR3 sequences and most-parsimonious VDJ recombination scenarios. A later analysis defined each TCR beta chain by its CDR3 amino acid sequence plus V-gene family, and excluded reads lacking a unique V-gene family. As a way to deal with suspected cross-contamination and a sequencing artifact, a later analysis dropped roughly 600 nucleotide sequences that were highly shared and had low generation probability. For each public chain, a later analysis derived a clonal expansion index from normalized ranks of inferred template counts within each repertoire. In a later analysis, generation probabilities were computed with a VDJ recombination model fitted to out-of-frame rearrangements, and the resulting probabilities were checked against IGoR. A later analysis scored TCR-TCR, TCR-HLA and TCR-CMV co-occurrence with hypergeometric tests, applying a repertoire-size bias correction to TCR pairs. To estimate false discovery rates, a later analysis permuted the HLA or CMV assignments 20 times. A later analysis grouped co-occurring TCRs with DBSCAN, adding TCRdist sequence similarity when clustering within HLA-allele-positive subsets. Repertoires with fewer than 30,000 or more than 120,000 public chains, plus five repertoires with anomalous nucleotide sharing, were excluded from co-occurrence clustering. TCRdb re-hosts the immuneACCESS table, in-frame sequences only. Its copies lack some clones; in the studies checked, an unresolved V gene accounts for under half of them, and the cause for the rest is not known. V, J and clone size reflect that table, while D and trimming were determined from the DNA. For this sample the table gives approximately 74,000 clones, of which 60% to 80% were detected only once. The ten top clones hold about 8.3% of the sample.

The clonotype originates from a man aged 55 to 69 in good health and CMV-seropositive. The chain employs TRBV7-8 and TRBJ2-3; TRBD2 is possibly the D segment (6 matching bases). The sequenced material came from PBMCs. The CDR3: CASSLGLDGNTQYF. The DNA sequence is TGTGCCAGCAGCTTAGGACTAGACGGGAATACGCAGTATTTT.